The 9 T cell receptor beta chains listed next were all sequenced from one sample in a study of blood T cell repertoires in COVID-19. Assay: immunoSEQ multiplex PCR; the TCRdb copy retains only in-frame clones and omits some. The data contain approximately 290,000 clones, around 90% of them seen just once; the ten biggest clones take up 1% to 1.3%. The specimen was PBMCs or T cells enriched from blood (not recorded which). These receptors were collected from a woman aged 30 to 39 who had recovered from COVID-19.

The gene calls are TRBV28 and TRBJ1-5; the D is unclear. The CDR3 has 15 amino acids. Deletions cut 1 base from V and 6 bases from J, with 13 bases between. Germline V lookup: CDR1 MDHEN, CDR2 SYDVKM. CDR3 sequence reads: CASSLFPGLSQPQHF. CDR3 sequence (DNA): TGTGCCAGCAGTTTATTCCCGGGGTTGAGTCAGCCCCAGCATTTT.

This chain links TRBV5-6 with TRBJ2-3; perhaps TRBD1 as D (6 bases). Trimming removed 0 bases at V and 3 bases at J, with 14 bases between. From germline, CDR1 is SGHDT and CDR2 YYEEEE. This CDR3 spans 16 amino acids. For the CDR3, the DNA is TGTGCCAGCAGCTTGGTGCAGGGGTCTATTACAGATACGCAGTATTTT. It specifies CASSLVQGSITDTQYF.

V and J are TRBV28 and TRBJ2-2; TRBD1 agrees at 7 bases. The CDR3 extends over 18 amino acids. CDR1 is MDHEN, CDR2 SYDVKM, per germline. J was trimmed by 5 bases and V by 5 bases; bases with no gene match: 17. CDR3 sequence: CASSPPKGGGSWTGELFF. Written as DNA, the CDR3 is TGTGCCAGCAGTCCCCCGAAAGGGGGCGGTAGTTGGACCGGGGAGCTGTTTTTT.

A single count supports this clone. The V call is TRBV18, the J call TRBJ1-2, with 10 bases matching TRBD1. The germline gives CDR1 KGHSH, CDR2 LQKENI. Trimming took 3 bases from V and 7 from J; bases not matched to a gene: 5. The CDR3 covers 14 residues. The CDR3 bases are TGTGCCAGCTCACCGTTGACAGGGGGCGGTGGCTACACCTTC. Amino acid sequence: CASSPLTGGGGYTF.

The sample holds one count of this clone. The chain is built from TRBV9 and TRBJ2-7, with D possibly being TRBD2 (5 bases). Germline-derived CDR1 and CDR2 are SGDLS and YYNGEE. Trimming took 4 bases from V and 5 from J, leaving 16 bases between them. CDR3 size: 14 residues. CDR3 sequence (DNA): TGTGCCAGCAGCCCTCGTACTAGTAGGGACGAGCAGTACTTC. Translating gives CASSPRTSRDEQYF.

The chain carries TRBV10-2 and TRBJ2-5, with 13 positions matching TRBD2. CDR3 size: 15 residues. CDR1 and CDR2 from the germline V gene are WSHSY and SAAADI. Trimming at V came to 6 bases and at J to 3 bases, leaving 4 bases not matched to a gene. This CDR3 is CASSRTSGREETQYF. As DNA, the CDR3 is TGCGCCAGCAGCCGTACTAGCGGGAGGGAAGAGACCCAGTACTTC.

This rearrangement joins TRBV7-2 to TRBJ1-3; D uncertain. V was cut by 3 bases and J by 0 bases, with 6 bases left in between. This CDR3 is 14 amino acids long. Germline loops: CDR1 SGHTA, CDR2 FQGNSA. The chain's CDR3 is CASSFTASGNTIYF. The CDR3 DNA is TGTGCCAGCAGCTTTACAGCCTCTGGAAACACCATATATTTT.

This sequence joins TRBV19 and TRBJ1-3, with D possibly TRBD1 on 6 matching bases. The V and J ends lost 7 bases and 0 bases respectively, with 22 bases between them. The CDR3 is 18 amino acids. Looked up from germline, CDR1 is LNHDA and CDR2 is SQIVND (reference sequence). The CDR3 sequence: CASTRGGRDSSSGNTIYF. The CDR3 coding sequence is TGTGCCAGTACTAGGGGGGGCAGAGATTCGAGCTCTGGAAACACCATATATTTT.

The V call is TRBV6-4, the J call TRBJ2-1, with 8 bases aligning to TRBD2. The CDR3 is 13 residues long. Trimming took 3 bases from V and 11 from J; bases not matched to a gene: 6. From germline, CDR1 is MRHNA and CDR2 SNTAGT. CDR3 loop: CASSERRGVKQFF. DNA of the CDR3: TGTGCCAGCAGTGAGAGGCGGGGGGTAAAGCAGTTCTTC.